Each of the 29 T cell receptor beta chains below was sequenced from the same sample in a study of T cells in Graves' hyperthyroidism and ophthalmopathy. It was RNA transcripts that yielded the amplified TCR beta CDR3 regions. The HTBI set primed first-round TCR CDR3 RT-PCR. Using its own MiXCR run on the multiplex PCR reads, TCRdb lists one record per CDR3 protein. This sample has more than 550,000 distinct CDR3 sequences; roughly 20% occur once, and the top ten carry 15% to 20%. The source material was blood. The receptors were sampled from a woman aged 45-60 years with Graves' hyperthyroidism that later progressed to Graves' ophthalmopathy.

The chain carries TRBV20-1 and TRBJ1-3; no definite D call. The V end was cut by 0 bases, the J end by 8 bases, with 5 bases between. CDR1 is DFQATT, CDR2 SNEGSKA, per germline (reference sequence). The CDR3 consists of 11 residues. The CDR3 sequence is CSARDVDTIYF. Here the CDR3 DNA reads TGCAGTGCTAGAGATGTTGACACCATATATTTT.

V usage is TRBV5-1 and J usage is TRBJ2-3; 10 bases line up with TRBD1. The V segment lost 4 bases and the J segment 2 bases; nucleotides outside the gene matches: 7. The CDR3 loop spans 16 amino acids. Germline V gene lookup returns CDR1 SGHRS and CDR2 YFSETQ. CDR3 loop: CASSVGQGRLTDTQYF. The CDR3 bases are TGCGCCAGCAGCGTGGGACAGGGGCGGCTCACAGATACGCAGTATTTT.

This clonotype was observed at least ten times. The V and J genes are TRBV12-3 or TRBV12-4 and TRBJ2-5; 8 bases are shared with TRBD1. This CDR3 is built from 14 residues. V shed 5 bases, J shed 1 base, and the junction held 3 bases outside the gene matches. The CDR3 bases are TGTGCCAGCAGTCCGGGACAGGTCCAAGAGACCCAGTACTTC. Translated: CASSPGQVQETQYF.

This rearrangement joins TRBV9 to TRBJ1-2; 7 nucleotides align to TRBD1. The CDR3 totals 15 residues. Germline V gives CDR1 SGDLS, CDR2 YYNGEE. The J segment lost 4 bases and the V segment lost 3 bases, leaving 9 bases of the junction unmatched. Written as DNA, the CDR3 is TGTGCCAGCAGCGCTAGCGGGACAGTTCTCTATGGCTACACCTTC. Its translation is CASSASGTVLYGYTF.

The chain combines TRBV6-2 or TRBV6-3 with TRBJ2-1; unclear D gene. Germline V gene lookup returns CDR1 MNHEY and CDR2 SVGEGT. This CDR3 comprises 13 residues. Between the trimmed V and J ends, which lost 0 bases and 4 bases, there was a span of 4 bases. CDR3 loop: CASSYSKYNEQFF. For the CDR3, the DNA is TGTGCCAGCAGTTACTCGAAGTACAATGAGCAGTTCTTC.

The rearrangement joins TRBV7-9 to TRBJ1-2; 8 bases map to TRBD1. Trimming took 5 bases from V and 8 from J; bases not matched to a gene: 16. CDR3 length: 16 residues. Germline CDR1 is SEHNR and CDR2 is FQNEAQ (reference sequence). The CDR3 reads CASSPGGQGAQRGYTF. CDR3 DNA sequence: TGTGCCAGCAGCCCCGGAGGGCAGGGGGCGCAGAGGGGCTACACCTTC.

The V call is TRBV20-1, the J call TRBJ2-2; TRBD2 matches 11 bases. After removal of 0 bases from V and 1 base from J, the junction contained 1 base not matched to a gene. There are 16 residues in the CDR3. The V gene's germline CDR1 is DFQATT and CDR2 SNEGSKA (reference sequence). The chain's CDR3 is CSARDLAGGNTGELFF. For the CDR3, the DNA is TGCAGTGCTAGAGACCTAGCGGGGGGGAACACCGGGGAGCTGTTTTTT.

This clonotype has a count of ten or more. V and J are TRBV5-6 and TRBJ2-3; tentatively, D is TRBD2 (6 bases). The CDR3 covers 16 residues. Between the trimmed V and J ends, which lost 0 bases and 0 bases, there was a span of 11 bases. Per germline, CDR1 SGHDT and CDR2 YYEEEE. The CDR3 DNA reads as TGTGCCAGCAGCTTGGTAGCGGCCCCTAGCACAGATACGCAGTATTTT. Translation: CASSLVAAPSTDTQYF.

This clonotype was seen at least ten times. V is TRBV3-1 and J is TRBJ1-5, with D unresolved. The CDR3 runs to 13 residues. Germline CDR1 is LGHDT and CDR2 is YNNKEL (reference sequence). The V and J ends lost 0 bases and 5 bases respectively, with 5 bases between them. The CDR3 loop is CASSQELDQPQHF. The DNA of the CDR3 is TGTGCCAGCAGCCAAGAGTTGGATCAGCCCCAGCATTTT.

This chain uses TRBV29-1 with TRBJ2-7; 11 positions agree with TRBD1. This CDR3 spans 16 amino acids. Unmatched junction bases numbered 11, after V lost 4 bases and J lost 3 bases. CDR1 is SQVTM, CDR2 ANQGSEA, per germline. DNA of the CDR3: TGCAGCGTTGGGACAGGGGGCATGGGATGGGGCTACGAGCAGTACTTC. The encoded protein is CSVGTGGMGWGYEQYF.

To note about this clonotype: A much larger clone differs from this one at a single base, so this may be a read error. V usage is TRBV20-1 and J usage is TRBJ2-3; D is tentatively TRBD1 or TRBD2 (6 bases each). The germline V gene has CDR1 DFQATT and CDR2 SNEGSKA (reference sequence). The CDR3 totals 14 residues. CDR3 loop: CGARGVIGTDTQYF. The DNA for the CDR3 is TGCGGTGCTAGGGGGGTTATTGGCACAGATACGCAGTATTTT.

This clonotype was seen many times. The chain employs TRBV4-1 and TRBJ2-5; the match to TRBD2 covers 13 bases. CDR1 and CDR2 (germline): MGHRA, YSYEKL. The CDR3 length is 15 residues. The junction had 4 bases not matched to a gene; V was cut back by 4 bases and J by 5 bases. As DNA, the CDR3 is TGCGCCAGCAGCCCGGGACTAGCGGGATGGGAGACCCAGTACTTC. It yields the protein CASSPGLAGWETQYF.

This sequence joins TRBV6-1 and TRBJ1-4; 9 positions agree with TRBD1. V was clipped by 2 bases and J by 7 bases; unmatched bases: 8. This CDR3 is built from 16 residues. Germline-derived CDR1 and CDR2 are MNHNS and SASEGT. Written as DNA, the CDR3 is TGTGCCAGCAGTGAAATTAGAGGACAGGGGATTGAAAAACTGTTTTTT. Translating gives CASSEIRGQGIEKLFF.

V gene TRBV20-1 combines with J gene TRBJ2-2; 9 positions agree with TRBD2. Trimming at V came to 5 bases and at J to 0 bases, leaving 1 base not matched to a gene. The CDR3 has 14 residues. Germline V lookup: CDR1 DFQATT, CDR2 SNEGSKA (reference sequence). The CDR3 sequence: CSAWTSANTGELFF. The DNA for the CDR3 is TGCAGTGCTTGGACTAGCGCGAACACCGGGGAGCTGTTTTTT.

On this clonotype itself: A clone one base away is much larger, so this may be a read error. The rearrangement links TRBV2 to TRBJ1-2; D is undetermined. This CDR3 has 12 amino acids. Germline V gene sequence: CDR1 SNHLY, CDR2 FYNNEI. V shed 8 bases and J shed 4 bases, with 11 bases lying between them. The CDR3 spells CASVNASYGYTF. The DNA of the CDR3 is TGTGCCAGCGTCAATGCTTCCTATGGCTACACCTTC. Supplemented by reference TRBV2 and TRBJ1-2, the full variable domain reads EPEVTQTPSHQVTQMGQEVILRCVPISNHLYFYWYRQILGQKVEFLVSFYNNEISEKSEIFDDQFSVERPDGSNFTLKIRSTKLEDSAMYFCASVNASYGYTFGSGTRLTVV.

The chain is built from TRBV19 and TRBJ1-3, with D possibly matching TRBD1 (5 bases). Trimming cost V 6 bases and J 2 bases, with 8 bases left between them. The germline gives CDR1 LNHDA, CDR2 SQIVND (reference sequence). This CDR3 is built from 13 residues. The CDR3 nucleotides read TGTGCCAGTAGGAAAGGGGCTGGAAACACCATATATTTT. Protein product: CASRKGAGNTIYF.

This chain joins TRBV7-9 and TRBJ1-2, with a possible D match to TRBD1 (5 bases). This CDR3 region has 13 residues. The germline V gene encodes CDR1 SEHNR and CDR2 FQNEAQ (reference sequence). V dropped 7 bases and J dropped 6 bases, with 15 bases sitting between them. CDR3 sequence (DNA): TGTGCCAGCAACCCCGGCGGGGCAAATGGCTACACCTTC. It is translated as CASNPGGANGYTF.

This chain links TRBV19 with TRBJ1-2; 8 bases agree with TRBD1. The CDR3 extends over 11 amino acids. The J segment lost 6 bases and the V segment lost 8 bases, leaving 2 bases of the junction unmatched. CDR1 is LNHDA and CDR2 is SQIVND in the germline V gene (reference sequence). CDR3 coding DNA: TGTGCCAGTGGGACAGGAAATGGCTACACCTTC. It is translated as CASGTGNGYTF.

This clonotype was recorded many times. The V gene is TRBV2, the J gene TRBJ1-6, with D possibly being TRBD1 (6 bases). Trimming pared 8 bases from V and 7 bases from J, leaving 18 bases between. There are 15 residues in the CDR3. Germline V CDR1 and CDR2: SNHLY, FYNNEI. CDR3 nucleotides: TGTGCCAGCCACTTAGTGGGGGCGCGAAATTCACCCCTCCACTTT. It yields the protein CASHLVGARNSPLHF.

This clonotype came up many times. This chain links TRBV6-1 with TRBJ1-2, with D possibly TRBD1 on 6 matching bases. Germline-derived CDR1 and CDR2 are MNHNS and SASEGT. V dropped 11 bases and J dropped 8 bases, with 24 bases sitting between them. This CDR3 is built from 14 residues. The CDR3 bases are TGTGCCCTTACGGGGGGGACGACAGGCGGGGGCTACACCTTC. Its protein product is CALTGGTTGGGYTF.

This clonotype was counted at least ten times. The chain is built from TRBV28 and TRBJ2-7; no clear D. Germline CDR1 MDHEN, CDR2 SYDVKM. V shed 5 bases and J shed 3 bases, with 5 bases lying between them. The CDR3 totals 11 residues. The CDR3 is CASSTNYEQYF. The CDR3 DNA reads TGTGCCAGCAGTACAAACTACGAGCAGTACTTC.

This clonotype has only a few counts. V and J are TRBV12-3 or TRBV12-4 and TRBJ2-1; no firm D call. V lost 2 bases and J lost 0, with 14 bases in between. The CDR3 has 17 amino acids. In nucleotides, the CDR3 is TGTGCCAGCAGTTTAACGGAGTTCCCGAGCTCCTACAATGAGCAGTTCTTC. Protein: CASSLTEFPSSYNEQFF.

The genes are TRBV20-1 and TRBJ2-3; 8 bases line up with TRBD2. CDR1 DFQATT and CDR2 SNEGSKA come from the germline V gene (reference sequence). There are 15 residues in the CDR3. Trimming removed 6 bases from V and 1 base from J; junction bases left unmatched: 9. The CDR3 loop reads CSATFSGVGTDTQYF. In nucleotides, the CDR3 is TGCAGTGCAACATTTAGCGGGGTCGGCACAGATACGCAGTATTTT.

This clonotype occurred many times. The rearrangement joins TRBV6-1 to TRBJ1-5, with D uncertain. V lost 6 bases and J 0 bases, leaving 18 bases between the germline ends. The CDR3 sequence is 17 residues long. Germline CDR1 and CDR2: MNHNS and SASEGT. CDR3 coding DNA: TGTGCCAGCAGATCGGTGGGTAGTAGGTATAGCAATCAGCCCCAGCATTTT. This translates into CASRSVGSRYSNQPQHF.

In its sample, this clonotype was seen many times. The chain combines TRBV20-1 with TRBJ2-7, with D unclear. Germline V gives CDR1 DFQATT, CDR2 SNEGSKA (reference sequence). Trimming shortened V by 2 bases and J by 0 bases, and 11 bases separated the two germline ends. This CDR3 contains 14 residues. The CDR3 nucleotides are TGCAGTGCTAGATCGGACCTCGGCTCCTACGAGCAGTACTTC. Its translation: CSARSDLGSYEQYF.

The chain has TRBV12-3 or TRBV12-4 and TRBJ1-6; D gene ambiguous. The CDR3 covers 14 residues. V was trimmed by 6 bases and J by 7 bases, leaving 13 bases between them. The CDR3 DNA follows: TGTGCCAGCAGATACATCCATGTGAATTCACCCCTCCACTTT. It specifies CASRYIHVNSPLHF.

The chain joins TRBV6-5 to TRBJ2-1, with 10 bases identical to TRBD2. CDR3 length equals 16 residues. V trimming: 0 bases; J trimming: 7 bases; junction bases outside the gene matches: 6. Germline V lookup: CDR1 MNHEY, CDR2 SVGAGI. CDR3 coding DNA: TGTGCCAGCAGTTACTCCCCGGAGCGGGGGGGGAATGAGCAGTTCTTC. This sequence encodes CASSYSPERGGNEQFF.

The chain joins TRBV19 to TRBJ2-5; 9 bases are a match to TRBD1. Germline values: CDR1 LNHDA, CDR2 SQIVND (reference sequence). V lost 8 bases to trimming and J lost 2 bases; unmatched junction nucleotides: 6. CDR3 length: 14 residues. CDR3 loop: CASRQGGIQETQYF. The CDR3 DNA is TGTGCCAGTCGACAGGGGGGAATTCAAGAGACCCAGTACTTC.

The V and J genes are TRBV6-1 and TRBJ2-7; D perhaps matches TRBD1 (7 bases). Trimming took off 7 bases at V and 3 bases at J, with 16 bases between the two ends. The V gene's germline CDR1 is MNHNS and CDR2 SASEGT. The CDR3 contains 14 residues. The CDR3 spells CASTNQGGFYEQYF. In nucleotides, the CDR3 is TGTGCCAGCACTAACCAGGGGGGCTTCTACGAGCAGTACTTC.